The sequence of this TCR beta chain was determined in a study of cytomegalovirus exposure and HLA in healthy donors. Whole-study findings and limits: Reports indicated that the classifier achieved high specificity and sensitivity in diagnosing cytomegalovirus status. Rare TCR sequences predominated, though certain public TCRs were found in many donors.

Germline V gene data show CDR1 as SQVTM and CDR2 as ANQGSEA. V lost 3 bases and J 2 bases, leaving 20 bases between the germline ends. The CDR3 loop spans 16 amino acids. With regard to this clone: No antigen is known for it.

PCR was performed using 60 Vbeta and 13 Jbeta primers. The method was immunoSEQ multiplex PCR; TCRdb's version includes in-frame clones alone and lacks a portion of them. In the table there are 85,000 to 100,000 clones, 55% to 75% of which are singletons. It was healthy bone marrow donors who served as donors. This chain links TRBV29-1 with TRBJ2-7, with D possibly matching TRBD2 (5 bases). The source of this sequence is a man between 60 and 75 years old in good health and CMV-seronegative. The sequenced sample was PBMCs. The CDR3 is CSVEGVGKLSPYEQYF. Here the CDR3 DNA reads TGCAGCGTTGAGGGAGTGGGGAAACTTTCTCCCTACGAGCAGTACTTC.